This T cell receptor beta chain originates from a study of CD8+ T cells in alopecia areata. As to treatment: oral pan-JAK inhibitor, 5-10 mg twice daily. cDNA serving as the sequencing template came from extracted, reverse transcribed RNA. Assay used: immunoSEQ multiplex PCR; TCRdb lists only in-frame clones, some missing. The sample carries about 180,000 clones, 40% to 55% recorded once. The ends lost 5 bases at V and 1 base at J; junction bases unmatched: 0. The CDR3 loop spans 14 amino acids. CDR1 and CDR2 from the germline V gene are KGHSH and LQKENI. V gene TRBV18 combines with J gene TRBJ2-7, with 12 nucleotides matching TRBD2. This TCR came from a human donor with alopecia areata. Sequenced material: CD8+ T cells sorted from blood, taken between weeks 51 and 54, from a patient treated with tofacitinib. CDR3 amino acids: CASSGTSGSYEQYF. DNA for the CDR3: TGTGCCAGCTCAGGGACTAGCGGGTCCTACGAGCAGTACTTC.